A single sample is the source of the 21 T cell receptor beta chains below, sequenced in a study of blood T cell repertoires in COVID-19. Repertoires were generated with immunoSEQ multiplex PCR, while TCRdb's copy carries only in-frame clones and drops some. The sample has about 480,000 clones, around nine tenths seen once. Sequencing was carried out using PBMCs or T cells enriched from blood (not recorded which). These receptor sequences come from a woman aged 40-49 years who had recovered from COVID-19.

The genes are TRBV27 and TRBJ1-1; no clear D gene. The CDR3 loop spans 15 amino acids. The V end lost 5 bases, the J end lost 6 bases, and 19 bases lay between the germline ends. Germline values: CDR1 MNHEY, CDR2 SMNVEV (reference sequence). This CDR3 is CASSLDIGIYSEAFF. The CDR3 DNA reads as TGTGCCAGCAGTCTAGACATCGGGATTTACTCTGAAGCTTTCTTT.

The genes are TRBV29-1 and TRBJ1-2; tentatively, D is TRBD1 (6 bases). V shed 3 bases and J shed 8 bases, with 16 bases lying between them. Germline V gives CDR1 SQVTM, CDR2 ANQGSEA. CDR3 length: 13 residues. The CDR3 loop reads CSVEVQGPKGYTF. The CDR3 DNA follows: TGCAGCGTTGAGGTACAGGGTCCCAAGGGCTACACCTTC.

Worth noting for this clone: At one end the junction does not follow the germline gene, possibly because of a read error. The rearrangement joins TRBV28 to TRBJ1-5, with no clear D. CDR3 size: 15 residues. Germline assignment: CDR1 MDHEN and CDR2 SYDVKM. CDR3 sequence (DNA): TGTGCCAGCAGTTTACTCTCGGGTAGCGATCAGCCCCAGCATTTT. It specifies CASSLLSGSDQPQHF.

The gene calls are TRBV7-2 and TRBJ2-1; 8 positions agree with TRBD2. V shed 5 bases and J 2 bases; nucleotides not matched to a gene: 8. The CDR3 sequence is 16 residues long. Germline V gives CDR1 SGHTA, CDR2 FQGNSA. The CDR3 spells CASSHRGGTTYNEQFF. CDR3 bases: TGTGCCAGCAGCCACCGCGGGGGGACCACCTACAATGAGCAGTTCTTC.

V is TRBV4-1 and J is TRBJ2-7, with D unclear. Trimming shortened V by 0 bases and J by 4 bases, and 10 bases separated the two germline ends. Germline V lookup: CDR1 MGHRA, CDR2 YSYEKL. This CDR3 has 14 amino acids. CDR3 loop: CASSQDGTRYEQYF. The CDR3 DNA is TGCGCCAGCAGCCAAGATGGTACAAGATACGAGCAGTACTTC.

This clone came up a few times. In DNA, the CDR3 is TGTGCCAGCAGTTACGGGGCGGGAGGGCCGGATACGCAGTATTTT. It encodes CASSYGAGGPDTQYF. This chain connects TRBV6-2 or TRBV6-3 to TRBJ2-3; 9 bases agree with TRBD2. The trim removed 2 bases at V and 6 bases at J, leaving 6 bases unmatched. The CDR3 contains 15 residues. Germline V gene lookup returns CDR1 MNHEY and CDR2 SVGEGT.

V gene TRBV4-3 combines with J gene TRBJ2-7; tentative D call: TRBD1 (7 bases). V was trimmed by 1 base and J by 3 bases, leaving 19 bases between them. CDR1 and CDR2 from the germline V gene are LGHNA and YSLEER. The CDR3 has 17 amino acids. In DNA, the CDR3 is TGCGCCAGCAGCCAAGTCGGAGGGACAGTGGGACACTACGAGCAGTACTTC. It specifies CASSQVGGTVGHYEQYF.

The CDR3 sequence: CASSESDRHYTGELFF. As DNA, the CDR3 is TGTGCCAGCAGTGAATCTGACAGACACTACACCGGGGAGCTGTTTTTT. The chain employs TRBV25-1 and TRBJ2-2, with D possibly TRBD1 on 5 matching bases. The V gene's germline CDR1 is MGHDK and CDR2 SYGVNS. The CDR3 consists of 16 residues. V shed 1 base and J shed 3 bases, with 12 bases lying between them.

The V gene is TRBV7-9, the J gene TRBJ2-3, with D perhaps TRBD1 (6 bases). V was clipped by 5 bases and J by 1 base, with 19 bases between them. The CDR3 is 17 residues long. Germline V CDR1 and CDR2: SEHNR, FQNEAQ (reference sequence). As DNA, the CDR3 is TGTGCCAGCAGCCCGTCACTGGACAGTCCCCGCACAGATACGCAGTATTTT. Its translation is CASSPSLDSPRTDTQYF.

The rearrangement uses TRBV6-5 and TRBJ2-7, with 8 bases matching TRBD1. Germline CDR1 reads MNHEY; CDR2 reads SVGAGI. Trimming removed 8 bases from V and 10 bases from J; junction bases left unmatched: 7. This CDR3 comprises 11 residues. This CDR3 reads CASRTGGVQYF. The DNA of the CDR3 is TGTGCCAGCCGAACAGGGGGTGTTCAGTACTTC.

V gene TRBV6-6 combines with J gene TRBJ1-5; 7 nucleotides match TRBD1. Germline CDR1 MNHNY, CDR2 SVGAGI (reference sequence). The V gene end was trimmed by 8 bases and the J gene end by 3 bases; junction bases not matched to a gene: 10. The CDR3 length is 15 residues. The CDR3, as DNA: TGTGCCAGCGACAAAGGGGACAGCCACAATCAGCCCCAGCATTTT. This codes for CASDKGDSHNQPQHF.

The chain combines TRBV4-2 with TRBJ2-1, with a weak D call TRBD2 (5 bases). The germline gives CDR1 LGHNA, CDR2 YNFKEQ. V was trimmed by 0 bases and J by 5 bases, leaving 17 bases between them. This CDR3 has 17 residues. The DNA of the CDR3 is TGTGCCAGCAGCCAAGACCTTCCTAGCTCCGGGAACAATGAGCAGTTCTTC. Residues: CASSQDLPSSGNNEQFF.

This CDR3 reads CASRDINSPLHF. The CDR3 region has the DNA TGTGCCAGCCGGGACATTAATTCACCCCTCCACTTT. The V gene is TRBV3-1 (or the pseudogene TRBV3-2), the J gene TRBJ1-6; a possible D gene is TRBD1 (6 bases). V lost 8 bases, J lost 6 bases, and 8 bases lay in between. CDR3 length equals 12 residues. CDR1 and CDR2 (germline): LGHDT, YNNKEL (reference sequence).

This rearrangement joins TRBV7-9 to TRBJ2-7, with 8 bases aligning to TRBD2. CDR3 length: 16 residues. Trimming removed 5 bases from V and 0 bases from J; junction bases left unmatched: 9. Germline CDR1 and CDR2: SEHNR and FQNEAQ (reference sequence). Here the CDR3 DNA reads TGTGCCAGCAGCCGACAAGGACTAGCCACCTCCTACGAGCAGTACTTC. This sequence encodes CASSRQGLATSYEQYF.

The chain has TRBV2 and TRBJ2-3; D not resolved. With 8 bases removed from V and 2 bases from J, the gap between germline ends came to 8 bases. The germline gives CDR1 SNHLY, CDR2 FYNNEI. The CDR3 extends over 12 amino acids. The CDR3 sequence is CASRVYTDTQYF. The CDR3 nucleotides read TGTGCCAGCCGGGTATACACAGATACGCAGTATTTT.

V usage is TRBV5-1 and J usage is TRBJ2-2; 8 bases are a match to TRBD1. V shed 3 bases and J 6 bases; nucleotides not matched to a gene: 10. The CDR3 length is 16 residues. Per germline, CDR1 SGHRS and CDR2 YFSETQ. CDR3 protein: CASSSNTGGFAGELFF. Here the CDR3 DNA reads TGCGCCAGCAGCTCAAACACAGGGGGATTCGCCGGGGAGCTGTTTTTT.

The chain carries TRBV12-1 and TRBJ2-7; TRBD2, the D gene given by the table, was not confirmed from the DNA. TRBV12-1 is given as a pseudogene. This CDR3 comprises 15 residues. DNA for the CDR3: TGTGCCAGCAGCTCACATAGCGGGAGGTCCTACGAGCAGTACTTC. Its translation is CASSSHSGRSYEQYF.

The gene calls are TRBV10-3 and TRBJ2-7; tentative D call: TRBD1 (6 bases). The germline V gene has CDR1 ENHRY and CDR2 SYGVKD. This CDR3 contains 15 residues. V was clipped by 2 bases and J by 2 bases, with 13 bases between them. Here the CDR3 DNA reads TGTGCCATCAGTGAGGGCTCAGGGGACCCCTACGAGCAGTACTTC. Translation: CAISEGSGDPYEQYF.

This sequence joins TRBV3-1 (or the pseudogene TRBV3-2) and TRBJ1-3; D is possibly TRBD1 (6 bases). CDR1 and CDR2 (germline): LGHDT, YNNKEL (reference sequence). Trimming removed 0 bases at V and 5 bases at J, with 20 bases between. CDR3 length equals 18 residues. The CDR3 is CASSQEQGLVNRRNTIYF. As DNA, the CDR3 is TGTGCCAGCAGCCAAGAACAGGGCCTGGTCAACAGAAGAAACACCATATATTTT.

The V call is TRBV7-9, the J call TRBJ2-3; no firm D call. This CDR3 contains 14 residues. V lost 4 bases and J lost 7, with 15 bases in between. Germline CDR1 is SEHNR and CDR2 is FQNEAQ (reference sequence). For the CDR3, the DNA is TGTGCCAGCAGCTCCTCGACACGTGTCTATACGCAGTATTTT. Amino acids: CASSSSTRVYTQYF.

V is TRBV5-5 and J is TRBJ2-7; tentatively, D is TRBD1 (5 bases). This CDR3 has 16 amino acids. Trimming cost V 4 bases and J 2 bases, with 19 bases left between them. Germline loops: CDR1 SGHKS, CDR2 YYEKEE (reference sequence). Written as DNA, the CDR3 is TGTGCCAGCAGCGCGCTACAGGACCTGTCGACCTACGAGCAGTACTTC. Translation gives CASSALQDLSTYEQYF.